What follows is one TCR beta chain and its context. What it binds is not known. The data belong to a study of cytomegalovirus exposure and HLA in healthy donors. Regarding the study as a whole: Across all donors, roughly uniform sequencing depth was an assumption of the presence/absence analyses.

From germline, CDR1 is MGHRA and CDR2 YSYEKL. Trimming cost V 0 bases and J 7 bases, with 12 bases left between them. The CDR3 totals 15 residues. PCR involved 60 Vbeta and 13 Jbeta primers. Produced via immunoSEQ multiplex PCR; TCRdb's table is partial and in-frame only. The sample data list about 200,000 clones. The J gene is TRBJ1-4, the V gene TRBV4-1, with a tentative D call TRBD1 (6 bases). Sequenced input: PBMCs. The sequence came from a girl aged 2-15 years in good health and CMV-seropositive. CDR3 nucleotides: TGCGCCAGCAGCCAAGAGGGGACAACGTCTGAAAAACTGTTTTTT. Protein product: CASSQEGTTSEKLFF.